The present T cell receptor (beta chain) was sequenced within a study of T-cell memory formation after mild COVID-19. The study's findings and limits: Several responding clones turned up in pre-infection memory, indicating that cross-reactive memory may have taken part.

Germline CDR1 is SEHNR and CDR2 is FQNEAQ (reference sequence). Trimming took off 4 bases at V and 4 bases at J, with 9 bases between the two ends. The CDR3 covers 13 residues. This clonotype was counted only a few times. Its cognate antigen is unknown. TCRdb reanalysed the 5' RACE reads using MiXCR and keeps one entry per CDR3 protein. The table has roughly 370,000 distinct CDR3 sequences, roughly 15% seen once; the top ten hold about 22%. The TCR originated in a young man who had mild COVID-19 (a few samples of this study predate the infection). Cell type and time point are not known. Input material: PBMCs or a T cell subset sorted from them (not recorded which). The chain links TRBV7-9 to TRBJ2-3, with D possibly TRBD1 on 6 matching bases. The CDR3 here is CASSYAGADTQYF. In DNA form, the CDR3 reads TGTGCCAGCAGCTATGCAGGGGCAGATACGCAGTATTTT.